The clone carrying this T cell receptor (beta chain) was recorded a few times. Its specificity is unknown. This specimen comes from a study of beta chain features in type 1 diabetes. Naive, central memory, regulatory and stem cell-like memory cells within the CD4+ compartment were sorted using CD45RO/CCR7/CD25/CD127/CD95/CD27. Purity (above 95%) was reached by all sorted populations. Since all of the isolated RNA was reverse transcribed, expressed TCRB transcripts were what got sequenced. Libraries were prepared by immunoSEQ multiplex PCR; TCRdb keeps only in-frame clonotypes and omits some of them. The sample has 140,000 to 150,000 clones; nearly 50% are singletons. Germline assignment: CDR1 SGHTA and CDR2 FQGNSA. Trimming took 8 bases from V and 1 from J; bases not matched to a gene: 5. The CDR3 sequence is 14 residues long. Broader study findings: PCR might favor shorter templates, but any such skew would affect patients and controls equally.

V usage is TRBV7-2 and J usage is TRBJ2-5; 9 nucleotides agree with TRBD2. Sequencing was carried out using Tregs from blood. The TCR comes from a man aged 18 to 30 in good health. The CDR3 spells CASRGGGVQETQYF. DNA of the CDR3: TGTGCCAGCCGCGGCGGGGGGGTCCAAGAGACCCAGTACTTC.